These T cell receptor beta chains were read from a single sample in a study of blood T cells in healthy people across ages. MiXCR was run by TCRdb on the 5' RACE reads, yielding one entry per CDR3 protein. The data show 1.5 million to 2 million distinct CDR3 sequences, around 36% seen once. The specimen was blood. Source of these receptors: a woman aged 25-40 years in good health. The CDR3 runs from the conserved cysteine through the conserved F or W. D genes are given only for firm matches. Only part of the rows carry a size: once, few, many, or a class if the clone is expanded.

size,V,D,J,DNA,CDR3
few,TRBV3-1,TRBD1,TRBJ1-1,TGTGCCAGCAGCCGGACAGGGATTGGGAACACTGAAGCTTTCTTT,CASSRTGIGNTEAFF
.,TRBV6-5,.,TRBJ2-3,TGTGCCAGCGGTACCGGGACCGCGACGACAGATACGCAGTATTTT,CASGTGTATTDTQYF
few,TRBV27,TRBD2,TRBJ2-5,TGTGCCAGCAGTTCCCCGGGACTAGCGGGCGAAGAGACCCAGTACTTC,CASSSPGLAGEETQYF
few,TRBV5-4,.,TRBJ2-5,TGTGCCAGCAGCTCGCGACGAAACCAGGAGACCCAGTACTTC,CASSSRRNQETQYF
.,TRBV11-2,TRBD2,TRBJ2-1,TGTGCCAGCAGCGTCGGGACTAGCGCCTACAATGAGCAGTTCTTC,CASSVGTSAYNEQFF
few,TRBV28,.,TRBJ1-6,TGTGCCAGCAGTTTGTACAGTTCCAATTCACCCCTCCACTTT,CASSLYSSNSPLHF
few,TRBV20-1,TRBD1,TRBJ2-7,TGCAGTGCCTTGAAACCGGGACAGGGGAGCTACGAGCAGTACTTC,CSALKPGQGSYEQYF
.,TRBV2,.,TRBJ2-1,TGTGCCAGCGGAATGGACGGTTACAATGAGCAGTTCTTC,CASGMDGYNEQFF
once,TRBV7-2,.,TRBJ1-2,TGTGCCAGCAGCTTATTGGTTTCGGATTGGGAGGGCTATGGCTACACCTTC,CASSLLVSDWEGYGYTF
many,TRBV12-3/TRBV12-4,.,TRBJ1-1,TGTGCCAGCAGCTTACAAGGGGTAGGCACTGAAGCTTTCTTT,CASSLQGVGTEAFF
.,TRBV20-1,.,TRBJ2-7,TGCAGTGCTAGGAGTCGGTCCCTACAGGCCTACGAGCAGTACTTC,CSARSRSLQAYEQYF
.,TRBV7-9,TRBD1,TRBJ2-1,TGTGCCAGCAGCTTGAGACAGGGGTATTATGAGCAGTTCTTC,CASSLRQGYYEQFF
many,TRBV7-2,.,TRBJ2-7,TGTGCCAGCAGCTTAGAGGCAGGATGGGGATCCTACGAGCAGTACTTC,CASSLEAGWGSYEQYF
few,TRBV29-1,TRBD1,TRBJ1-2,TGCAGCGTTGTGTCGTCCAGGGGGGACTATGGCTACACCTTC,CSVVSSRGDYGYTF
few,TRBV5-1,TRBD1,TRBJ2-1,TGCGCCAGCAGCTCGGACAGGGTAGACTCCTACAATGAGCAGTTCTTC,CASSSDRVDSYNEQFF
few,TRBV5-1,TRBD1,TRBJ2-5,TGCGCCTGCAGCTTGGCCACAGGGGGCAGGAGCGAAGAGACCCAGTACTTC,CACSLATGGRSEETQYF